These 5 T cell receptor beta chains were all obtained from the same sample, sequenced in a study of blood T cell repertoires in COVID-19. Clones were read by immunoSEQ multiplex PCR, and TCRdb kept only the in-frame ones, dropping some. The table has a few hundred thousand clones, more than 75% seen once; the top ten hold around 9.3%. The sequenced sample consisted of PBMCs or T cells enriched from blood (not recorded which). The origin of the receptors is a woman in her forties or fifties who had recovered from COVID-19.

The chain couples TRBV9 to TRBJ1-4; perhaps TRBD1 as D (5 bases). The CDR3 runs 14 residues. CDR1 is SGDLS and CDR2 is YYNGEE in the germline V gene. Trimming removed 0 bases at V and 7 bases at J, with 10 bases between. CDR3 sequence reads: CASSVGGDGEKLFF. As DNA, the CDR3 is TGTGCCAGCAGCGTAGGGGGGGACGGTGAAAAACTGTTTTTT.

The gene calls are TRBV2 and TRBJ2-1; 8 nucleotides line up with TRBD1. The CDR3 has 13 residues. V gave up 6 bases and J gave up 6 bases; unmatched junction bases: 4. Germline V gene lookup returns CDR1 SNHLY and CDR2 FYNNEI. DNA for the CDR3: TGTGCCAGCAGAACGGACAGGGCCAATGAGCAGTTCTTC. The encoded protein is CASRTDRANEQFF.

CDR3 nucleotide sequence: TGTGCCAGCAGTTTATCGGGGATCGGGGGGTTGGGCCACGAGCAGTACTTC. It is translated as CASSLSGIGGLGHEQYF. The gene calls are TRBV27 and TRBJ2-7; 7 nucleotides line up with TRBD2. Unmatched junction bases numbered 13, after V lost 0 bases and J lost 5 bases. The length of the CDR3 is 17 residues. The germline V gene encodes CDR1 MNHEY and CDR2 SMNVEV (reference sequence).

The CDR3 loop is CSVQGTNQPQHF. The CDR3 nucleotides are TGCAGCGTCCAGGGGACAAATCAGCCCCAGCATTTT. V is TRBV29-1 and J is TRBJ1-5; D is perhaps TRBD1 (6 bases). The CDR3 has 12 residues. Trimming pared 6 bases from V and 4 bases from J, leaving 10 bases between. In germline, CDR1 is SQVTM, CDR2 ANQGSEA.

The V and J genes are TRBV21-1 and TRBJ1-5; the D call of TRBD1 is as the table states it, not checked on the DNA. TRBV21-1 is annotated as a pseudogene. CDR3 length: 12 residues. CDR3 in amino acids: CAQQGVDQPQHF. The CDR3 DNA reads as TGTGCACAACAGGGCGTGGATCAGCCCCAGCATTTT.